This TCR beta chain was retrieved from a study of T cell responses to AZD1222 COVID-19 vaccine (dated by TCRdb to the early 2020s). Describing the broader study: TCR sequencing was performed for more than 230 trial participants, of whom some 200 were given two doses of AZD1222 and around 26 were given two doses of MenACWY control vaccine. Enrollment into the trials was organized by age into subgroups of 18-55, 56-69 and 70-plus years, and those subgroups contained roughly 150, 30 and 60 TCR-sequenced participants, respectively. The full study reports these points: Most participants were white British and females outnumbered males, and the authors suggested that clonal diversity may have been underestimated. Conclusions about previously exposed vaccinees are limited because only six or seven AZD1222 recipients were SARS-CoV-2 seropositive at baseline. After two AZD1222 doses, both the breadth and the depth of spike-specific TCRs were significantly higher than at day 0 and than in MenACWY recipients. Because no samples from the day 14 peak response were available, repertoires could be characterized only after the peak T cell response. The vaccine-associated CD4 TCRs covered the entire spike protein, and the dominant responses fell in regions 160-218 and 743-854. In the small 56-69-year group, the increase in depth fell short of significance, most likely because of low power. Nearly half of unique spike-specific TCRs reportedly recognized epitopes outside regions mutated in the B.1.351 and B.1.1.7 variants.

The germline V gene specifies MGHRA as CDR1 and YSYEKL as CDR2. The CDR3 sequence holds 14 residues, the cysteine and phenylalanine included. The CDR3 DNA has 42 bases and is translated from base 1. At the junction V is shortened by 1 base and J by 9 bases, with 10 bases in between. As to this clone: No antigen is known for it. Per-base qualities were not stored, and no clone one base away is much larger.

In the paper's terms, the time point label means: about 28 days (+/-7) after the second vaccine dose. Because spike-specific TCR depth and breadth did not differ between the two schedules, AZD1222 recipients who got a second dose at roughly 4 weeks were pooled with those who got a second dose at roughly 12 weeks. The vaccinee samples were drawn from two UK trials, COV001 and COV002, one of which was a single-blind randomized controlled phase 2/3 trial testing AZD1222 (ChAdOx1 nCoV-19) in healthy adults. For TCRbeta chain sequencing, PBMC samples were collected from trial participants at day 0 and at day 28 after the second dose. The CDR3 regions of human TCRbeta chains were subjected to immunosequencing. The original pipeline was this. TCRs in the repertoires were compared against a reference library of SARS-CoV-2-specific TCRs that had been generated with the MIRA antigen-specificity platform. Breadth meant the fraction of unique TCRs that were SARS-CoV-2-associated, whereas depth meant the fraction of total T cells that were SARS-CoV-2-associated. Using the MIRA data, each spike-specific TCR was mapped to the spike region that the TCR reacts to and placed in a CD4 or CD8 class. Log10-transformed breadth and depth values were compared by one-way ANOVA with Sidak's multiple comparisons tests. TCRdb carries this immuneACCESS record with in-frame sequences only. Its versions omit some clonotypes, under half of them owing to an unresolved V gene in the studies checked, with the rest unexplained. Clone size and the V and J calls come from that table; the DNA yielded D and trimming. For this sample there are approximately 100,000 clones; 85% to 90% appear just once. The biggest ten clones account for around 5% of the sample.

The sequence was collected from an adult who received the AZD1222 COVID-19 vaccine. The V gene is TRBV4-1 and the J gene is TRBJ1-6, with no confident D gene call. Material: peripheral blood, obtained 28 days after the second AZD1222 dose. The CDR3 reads CASSQGLSVSPLHF. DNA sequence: TGCGCCAGCAGCCAAGGGCTGAGTGTTTCACCCCTCCACTTT.